This TCR beta chain appears in the sequencing data of a study of identical twins (dated by TCRdb to 2016 to 2018). About the full investigation: To test whether fetal clonotypes persist, the study used deep sequencing on TCR alpha and beta repertoires from monozygotic twins, unrelated adults of various ages, and cord blood. To rule out contamination, replicate twin experiments were performed at different times with different library preparation protocols. Overall study results and their limits: Zero-insertion analyses could be partly confounded by invariant T cells such as MAIT and iNKT, although diverse VJ usage argued against such confounding for most clonotypes. Fewer insertions were carried by abundant cord blood beta clonotypes, a similar but weaker trend appeared in young adult naive repertoires, and no such trend appeared in memory repertoires. Because the same donors could not be followed over many years, the conclusions relied on cross-sectional statistical analysis. Compared with coincidental sharing between unrelated individuals, out-of-frame TCR alpha sequences shared between twins had an excess of sequences with low generation probability. Excess twin sharing in beta out-of-frame sequences was weaker because fewer shared sequences lowered the signal-to-noise ratio. In monozygotic twins, out-of-frame TCR alpha sharing was systematically underestimated by recombination models, although the models agreed with sharing between unrelated individuals.

To note about this clonotype: It has no known antigen specificity. The input lacks base qualities; no much larger clone sits a single base away.

All donors were healthy Caucasians. The researchers also sequenced three unrelated adults who were not twins: a male aged 18 to 30, a male aged 50 to 59, and a female aged 50 to 59. Using Miltenyi CD45RO+ enrichment and human naive T-cell isolation kits, memory (CD45RO+) and naive T cells were isolated from PBMC. The receptor library was made with 5' RACE. Instrument on record: Illumina HiSeq 2000. A universal primer binding site was added through template switching, and the final cDNA carried a unique molecular identifier so that TCR cDNA molecules could be counted accurately. First-strand cDNA for TCR alpha and beta chains was synthesized from specific primers in the conserved constant-segment region. To control for contamination, each cDNA library was double barcoded with a SMART-Mk sample barcode plus Illumina barcodes. TruSeq adapter sequences along with Illumina sample barcodes were introduced in two successive PCR steps. Sequencing of the TCR alpha and beta cDNA libraries was done on the Illumina HiSeq platform using custom primers. From the authors' description of their analysis: Unique molecular identifiers were extracted from raw reads with MiGEC, and CDR3 positions were determined with MiXCR. For each individual, recombination models were inferred using an EM algorithm with the repgenHMM and IGoR tools. The tcR package in R was used for shared clonotype analysis, with sharing normalized by the product of cloneset sizes. Out-of-frame nonproductive sequences were analyzed to study raw recombination free of thymic and clonal selection effects. TCRdb reprocessed the public reads (quality trimming at Q25 with fastp, clone calling with MiXCR) and kept in-frame beta chains. Rows are unified per CDR3 protein, each entry keeping the most common DNA and genes. The V and J calls were not made by the authors but by TCRdb's processing. The sample profile shows under 400,000 distinct CDR3 sequences; 7% to 9.5% of them were found once. The top ten constitute roughly 9% of the sample.

Input material: naive T cells sorted from blood. Interpreted using the paper, the cell subset or site label stands for: cells isolated with a human naive T-cell isolation kit. This TCR derives from a woman between 50 and 59 years old in good health.

The bases read TGTGCCAGCAGTCCCGGGTCCGCCTTCTATGGCTACACCTTC. The encoded protein is CASSPGSAFYGYTF. The rearrangement joined TRBV6-5 to TRBJ1-2; the D gene assignment is ambiguous. The germline V gene sets CDR1 to MNHEY and CDR2 to SVGAGI. The CDR3 covers 14 residues, taking in both the cysteine and the phenylalanine. Left in the record is the CDR3 DNA by itself, 42 bases read in frame from the first base. V was cut back by 5 bases and J by 4 bases, leaving a gap of 14 bases between them.